These 17 T cell receptor beta chains were sequenced from one sample in a study of T cells in Graves' hyperthyroidism and ophthalmopathy. The TCR beta CDR3 regions underwent amplification using RNA transcripts as the source. TCR CDR3 underwent first-round RT-PCR with the HTBI primer set. Using its own MiXCR run on the multiplex PCR reads, TCRdb lists one record per CDR3 protein. The profile covers 300,000 to 350,000 distinct CDR3 sequences, with 16% appearing a single time and approximately 35% taken by the ten largest. Sequences were obtained from blood. Source of these receptors: a young man with Graves' hyperthyroidism.

On this clonotype itself: A single base separates this from a much larger clone, so it may be a read error. This chain uses TRBV20-1 with TRBJ1-2; possible D gene TRBD1, 5 bases. Germline V gene lookup returns CDR1 DFQATT and CDR2 SNEGSKA (reference sequence). The CDR3 totals 14 residues. Trimming cost V 6 bases and J 0 bases, with 14 bases left between them. CDR3 amino acids: CSAPSGTANYGYTF. CDR3 DNA: TGCAGTGCCCCATCGGGGACGGCTAACTATGGCTACACCTTC.

A note on this clonotype: This may come from a read error, since a much larger clone is one base off. The chain is built from TRBV5-1 and TRBJ1-2; D not certain. The V end lost 0 bases, the J end lost 7 bases, and 10 bases lay between the germline ends. The CDR3 runs 13 residues. The germline V gene has CDR1 SGHRS and CDR2 YFSETQ. This chain's CDR3 is CASSLANGVGYTF. The CDR3 nucleotides are TGCGCCAGCAGCTTGGCCAATGGAGTTGGCTACACCTTC.

This sequence joins TRBV19 and TRBJ1-2; D may be TRBD1 (5 bases). The V and J ends lost 11 bases and 4 bases respectively, with 23 bases between them. CDR3 length equals 15 residues. CDR1 and CDR2 from the germline V gene are LNHDA and SQIVND (reference sequence). This chain's CDR3 is CAPPQGPYPIYGYTF. CDR3 sequence (DNA): TGTGCCCCCCCGCAGGGCCCATACCCCATCTATGGCTACACCTTC. Together with reference TRBV19 and TRBJ1-2, the CDR3 gives the full variable domain: DGGITQSPKYLFRKEGQNVTLSCEQNLNHDAMYWYRQDPGQGLRLIYYSQIVNDFQKGDIAEGYSVSREKKESFPLTVTSAQKNPTAFYLCAPPQGPYPIYGYTFGSGTRLTVV.

V gene TRBV6-2 or TRBV6-3 combines with J gene TRBJ2-1; D might be TRBD1 or TRBD2, each matching 5 bases. Trimming cost V 2 bases and J 6 bases, with 11 bases left between them. CDR1 is MNHEY and CDR2 is SVGEGT in the germline V gene. The CDR3 consists of 14 residues. CDR3 sequence: CASSYVGDPNEQFF. CDR3 DNA: TGTGCCAGCAGTTACGTGGGGGACCCCAATGAGCAGTTCTTC.

V and J are TRBV29-1 and TRBJ1-1; 8 nucleotides match TRBD1. Unmatched junction bases numbered 5, after V lost 4 bases and J lost 1 base. This CDR3 region has 14 residues. Germline V gives CDR1 SQVTM, CDR2 ANQGSEA. CDR3 sequence (DNA): TGCAGCGTTGCCGGACAGGGAAGGAACACTGAAGCTTTCTTT. Residues: CSVAGQGRNTEAFF. Together with reference TRBV29-1 and TRBJ1-1, the CDR3 gives the full variable domain: SAVISQKPSRDICQRGTSLTIQCQVDSQVTMMFWYRQQPGQSLTLIATANQGSEATYESGFVIDKFPISRPNLTFSTLTVSNMSPEDSSIYLCSVAGQGRNTEAFFGQGTRLTVV.

The J gene is TRBJ2-7, the V gene TRBV4-1; D perhaps matches TRBD2 (6 bases). The V gene's germline CDR1 is MGHRA and CDR2 YSYEKL. The germline V and J ends were trimmed by 4 bases and 0 bases, with 13 bases remaining between them. CDR3 length: 15 amino acids. The CDR3 DNA reads TGCGCCAGCAGCCCGAGACGGGAGCTCTCCTACGAGCAGTACTTC. Translation: CASSPRRELSYEQYF.

The chain employs TRBV10-3 and TRBJ1-1, with D possibly TRBD1 on 6 matching bases. The CDR3 has 13 residues. Per germline, CDR1 ENHRY and CDR2 SYGVKD. Between the trimmed V and J ends, which lost 10 bases and 5 bases, there was a span of 17 bases. This CDR3 reads CATLQSRGTEAFF. The CDR3 nucleotides are TGTGCCACGTTACAGTCCAGGGGTACTGAAGCTTTCTTT.

In regard to this clonotype: A much larger clone lies a single base off, so this may be a read error. This rearrangement joins TRBV4-3 to TRBJ2-7; 7 bases map to TRBD1. The ends lost 4 bases at V and 9 bases at J; junction bases unmatched: 18. This CDR3 is built from 16 residues. Germline assignment: CDR1 LGHNA and CDR2 YSLEER. The CDR3 sequence is CASSPDPGTAFMGQYF. CDR3 DNA sequence: TGCGCCAGCAGCCCCGACCCCGGGACAGCGTTCATGGGGCAGTACTTC.

This clonotype has a count of ten or more. This rearrangement joins TRBV11-2 to TRBJ2-1, with 12 bases fitting TRBD2. Trimming at V came to 5 bases and at J to 4 bases, leaving 6 bases not matched to a gene. Germline values: CDR1 SGHAT, CDR2 FQNNGV. This CDR3 has 16 residues. The CDR3: CASSRTSGTAYNEQFF. As DNA, the CDR3 is TGTGCCAGCAGCCGGACTAGCGGGACCGCTTACAATGAGCAGTTCTTC.

This clonotype was recorded at least ten times. V usage is TRBV18 and J usage is TRBJ2-5; D gene unclear. This CDR3 comprises 14 residues. Germline V gene data show CDR1 as KGHSH and CDR2 as LQKENI. V lost 5 bases and J 0 bases, leaving 10 bases between the germline ends. The CDR3 region has the DNA TGTGCCAGCTCAGACACACAGTACCAAGAGACCCAGTACTTC. The encoded protein is CASSDTQYQETQYF.

The chain carries TRBV12-3 or TRBV12-4 and TRBJ2-4, with D possibly being TRBD2 (6 bases). Trimming left V 5 bases short and J 0 bases short, with 11 bases between. This CDR3 contains 15 residues. The CDR3 sequence: CASSEAGIAKNIQYF. CDR3 DNA: TGTGCCAGCAGTGAAGCGGGCATAGCCAAAAACATTCAGTACTTC.

This clonotype was seen ten or more times. The chain recombines TRBV3-1 with TRBJ1-5, with 8 bases that match TRBD1. Germline V gives CDR1 LGHDT, CDR2 YNNKEL (reference sequence). The V segment lost 1 base and the J segment 0 bases; nucleotides outside the gene matches: 5. This CDR3 contains 17 residues. The CDR3 DNA reads as TGTGCCAGCAGCCAAGGTACAGGGGGTTTTAGCAATCAGCCCCAGCATTTT. Its protein is CASSQGTGGFSNQPQHF. The entire variable domain, with the rest obtained from reference TRBV3-1 and TRBJ1-5, is as follows: DTAVSQTPKYLVTQMGNDKSIKCEQNLGHDTMYWYKQDSKKFLKIMFSYNNKELIINETVPNRFSPKSPDKAHLNLHINSLELGDSAVYFCASSQGTGGFSNQPQHFGDGTRLSIL.

V is TRBV6-5 and J is TRBJ1-5, with D possibly TRBD1 on 6 matching bases. Trimming cost V 6 bases and J 3 bases, with 15 bases left between them. Germline V gene lookup returns CDR1 MNHEY and CDR2 SVGAGI. The CDR3 runs to 15 residues. The DNA for the CDR3 is TGTGCCAGCAGGTACGGACAGAGCTCCAATCAGCCCCAGCATTTT. This encodes CASRYGQSSNQPQHF.

The genes are TRBV28 and TRBJ1-6; D is uncertain. The CDR3 is 16 residues long. Germline V gene data show CDR1 as MDHEN and CDR2 as SYDVKM. V shed 3 bases and J shed 4 bases, with 13 bases lying between them. CDR3 in DNA: TGTGCCAGCAGTTTTATGGATGGGCGGTATAATTCACCCCTCCACTTT. This encodes CASSFMDGRYNSPLHF.

In its sample, this clonotype was seen a few times. The J gene is TRBJ2-2, the V gene TRBV29-1; D is perhaps TRBD1 (5 bases). The J call is doubtful: the DNA matches TRBJ1-1 better. The CDR3 spans 8 residues. Germline CDR1 and CDR2: SQVTM and ANQGSEA. The CDR3 region is CSLGGAFF. CDR3 coding DNA: TGCAGTCTCGGGGGAGCTTTCTTT.

V and J are TRBV20-1 and TRBJ1-3; the D is unclear. The CDR3 sequence is 14 residues long. V was trimmed by 3 bases and J by 4 bases, leaving 13 bases between them. Per germline, CDR1 DFQATT and CDR2 SNEGSKA (reference sequence). The CDR3: CSASAARAGNTIYF. CDR3 sequence (DNA): TGCAGTGCTAGCGCGGCGAGGGCCGGAAACACCATATATTTT.

In its sample, this clonotype was seen many times. V and J are TRBV20-1 and TRBJ1-2, with 9 bases lining up with TRBD1. Looked up from germline, CDR1 is DFQATT and CDR2 is SNEGSKA (reference sequence). V was pared by 5 bases and J by 7 bases, with 11 bases of the junction left unmatched. The CDR3 covers 14 residues. The chain's CDR3 is CSADPGTGIGGYTF. CDR3 coding DNA: TGCAGTGCTGACCCAGGGACAGGGATAGGTGGCTACACCTTC.